This T cell receptor (beta chain) was obtained from a study of blood T cell repertoires in COVID-19. Authors' data handling: Researchers report that nucleated cell counts were estimated from reference gene primer amplification. Clones were read by immunoSEQ multiplex PCR, and TCRdb kept only the in-frame ones, dropping some. Clone size and V and J calls were adopted from that table, with D and trimming inferred from the DNA. The sample records over 130,000 clones, nearly 80% being singletons. CDR3 length equals 14 residues. Losses at the gene ends were 6 bases for V and 5 bases for J; bases not matched to a gene: 5. The germline CDR1 and CDR2 sequences are PRHDT and FYEKMQ (reference sequence). Individuals drawn from about two dozen US areas were roughly 18 to 95 years old. Allocation to cohorts depended on clinical history reported by the participants. Recovered Cohort 3 donors showed two negative PCRs, clearance, or symptom resolution.

Input material: PBMCs or T cells enriched from blood (not recorded which). The chain employs TRBV13 and TRBJ2-2; 8 bases match TRBD1. This receptor was obtained from a woman aged 45-59 years who had recovered from COVID-19. The CDR3 sequence: CASRWTGRTGELFF. The CDR3 DNA is TGTGCCAGCAGATGGACAGGGAGAACCGGGGAGCTGTTTTTT.